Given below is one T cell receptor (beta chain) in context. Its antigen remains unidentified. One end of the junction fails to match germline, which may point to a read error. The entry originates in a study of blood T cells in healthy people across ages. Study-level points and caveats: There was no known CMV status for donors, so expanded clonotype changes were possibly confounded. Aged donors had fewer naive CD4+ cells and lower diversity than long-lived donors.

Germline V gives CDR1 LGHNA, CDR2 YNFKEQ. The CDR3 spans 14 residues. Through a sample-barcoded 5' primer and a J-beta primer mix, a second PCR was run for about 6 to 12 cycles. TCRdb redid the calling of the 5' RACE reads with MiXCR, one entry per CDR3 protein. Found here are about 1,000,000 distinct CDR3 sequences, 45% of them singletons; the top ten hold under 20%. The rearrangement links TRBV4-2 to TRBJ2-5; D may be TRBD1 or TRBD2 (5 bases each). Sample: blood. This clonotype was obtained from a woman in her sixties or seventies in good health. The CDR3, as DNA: TGTGCCAGCAGCCAAGCTAGCTTAGGGGCGACCCTGTACTTC. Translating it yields CASSQASLGATLYF.